The 24 T cell receptor beta chains listed next were all sequenced from one sample in a study of blood T cell repertoires in COVID-19 (TCRdb year 2020). Library creation used the immunoSEQ multiplex PCR assay. The immuneACCESS repertoire file appears here via TCRdb, limited to in-frame rearrangements. These files lack a portion of the clones; in checked studies, under half of the deficit traces to unresolved V genes, and the cause of the others is not known. The sample table shows about 160,000 clones, and 84% are seen once. The ten top clones hold 7.5% to 9.5% of the sample. The sequencing input was peripheral blood. These receptors were collected from a man between 40 and 49 years old who had recovered from COVID-19.

This chain joins TRBV20-1 and TRBJ2-7; D is perhaps TRBD2 (5 bases). Germline CDR1 is DFQATT and CDR2 is SNEGSKA (reference sequence). V was shortened by 3 bases and J by 2 bases, with 14 bases between the two germline ends. The CDR3 is made up of 14 amino acids. The DNA for the CDR3 is TGCAGTGCTAGTGATCTAGCAAGACCCTACGAGCAGTACTTC. Translated: CSASDLARPYEQYF.

J is TRBJ2-7 and V is TRBV7-9; weak D call: TRBD1 (5 bases). The germline V gene encodes CDR1 SEHNR and CDR2 FQNEAQ (reference sequence). This CDR3 spans 13 amino acids. V was cut by 3 bases and J by 7 bases, with 13 bases left in between. CDR3 loop: CASSLGPWSEQYF. For the CDR3, the DNA is TGTGCCAGCAGCTTGGGGCCCTGGTCGGAGCAGTACTTC.

This clone has only one observation. This chain links TRBV27 with TRBJ2-7, with 8 bases aligning to TRBD2. This CDR3 has 14 amino acids. J gave up 0 bases and V 7 bases, and 5 bases lay outside the gene matches. Germline assignment: CDR1 MNHEY and CDR2 SMNVEV (reference sequence). The CDR3 DNA follows: TGTGCCAGCAAGCCGGGACTAGTCTCCTACGAGCAGTACTTC. It encodes CASKPGLVSYEQYF.

This clone appeared many times. The chain joins TRBV5-5 to TRBJ1-5; tentatively, D is TRBD1 (5 bases). Trimming shortened V by 2 bases and J by 9 bases, and 12 bases separated the two germline ends. The CDR3 has 13 residues. Germline CDR1 and CDR2: SGHKS and YYEKEE (reference sequence). CDR3 amino acids: CASSFGGGGPQHF. In DNA, the CDR3 is TGTGCCAGCAGCTTTGGCGGGGGGGGGCCCCAGCATTTT.

V is TRBV28 and J is TRBJ2-7; 14 bases fit TRBD2. The CDR3 has 17 residues. J lost 3 bases, V lost 1 base, and 5 bases had no gene match. CDR1 and CDR2 from the germline V gene are MDHEN and SYDVKM. CDR3 loop: CASSLSKGTSGSYEQYF. DNA for the CDR3: TGTGCCAGCAGTTTATCGAAAGGGACTAGCGGGAGCTACGAGCAGTACTTC.

The chain uses TRBV9 and TRBJ2-7; tentative D call: TRBD2 (6 bases). V lost 4 bases, J lost 4 bases, and 12 bases lay in between. Germline values: CDR1 SGDLS, CDR2 YYNGEE. The CDR3 runs 13 residues. CDR3 loop: CASSPTGAYEQYF. The CDR3 region has the DNA TGTGCCAGCAGCCCCACGGGAGCTTACGAGCAGTACTTC.

The gene calls are TRBV18 and TRBJ2-3; 7 bases line up with TRBD1. The CDR3 runs 16 residues. Germline CDR1 is KGHSH and CDR2 is LQKENI. V shed 2 bases and J 0 bases; nucleotides not matched to a gene: 5. The CDR3 DNA sequence: TGTGCCAGCTCACCAAGGGGGCAGGGAAGCACAGATACGCAGTATTTT. This sequence encodes CASSPRGQGSTDTQYF.

The chain is built from TRBV7-8 and TRBJ1-1; D unclear. The CDR3 extends over 16 amino acids. Germline V CDR1 and CDR2: SGHVS, FQNEAQ. Trimming removed 10 bases at V and 2 bases at J, with 23 bases between. The CDR3 spells CATTDPGGKINTEAFF. The CDR3 DNA reads TGTGCCACCACCGACCCAGGAGGGAAAATTAACACTGAAGCTTTCTTT.

The chain carries TRBV19 and TRBJ1-2; TRBD1 agrees at 8 bases. Unmatched junction bases numbered 0, after V lost 6 bases and J lost 3 bases. Looked up from germline, CDR1 is LNHDA and CDR2 is SQIVND (reference sequence). CDR3 length: 12 residues. The DNA for the CDR3 is TGTGCCAGTAGGGGACAGGACTATGGCTACACCTTC. As protein: CASRGQDYGYTF.

The CDR3 DNA follows: TGCGCCAGCAGCCAAGGGGTTAGCGCTGCCTACAATGAGCAGTTCTTC. Its translation: CASSQGVSAAYNEQFF. The genes are TRBV4-3 and TRBJ2-1, with D tentatively TRBD2 (5 bases). Between the trimmed V and J ends, which lost 1 base and 2 bases, there was a span of 12 bases. The CDR3 is made up of 16 amino acids. CDR1 and CDR2 from the germline V gene are LGHNA and YSLEER.

The V call is TRBV5-1, the J call TRBJ2-7, with 7 bases identical to TRBD1. Losses at the gene ends were 1 base for V and 5 bases for J; bases not matched to a gene: 9. In germline, CDR1 is SGHRS, CDR2 YFSETQ. There are 15 residues in the CDR3. Here the CDR3 reads CASSLLTGQRDEQYF. The CDR3 nucleotides read TGCGCCAGCAGCTTGTTAACGGGACAGAGGGACGAGCAGTACTTC.

This chain links TRBV4-3 with TRBJ2-2, with 10 bases identical to TRBD2. V shed 3 bases and J 5 bases; nucleotides not matched to a gene: 0. Germline values: CDR1 LGHNA, CDR2 YSLEER. The CDR3 runs to 14 residues. DNA for the CDR3: TGCGCCAGCAGCCAGACTAGCGGGACCGGGGAGCTGTTTTTT. It yields the protein CASSQTSGTGELFF.

CDR3 sequence: CASSLAGTGVSDTQYF. Here the CDR3 DNA reads TGTGCCAGCAGCTTGGCCGGGACAGGAGTTTCAGATACGCAGTATTTT. The gene calls are TRBV5-6 and TRBJ2-3; 8 nucleotides agree with TRBD1. The germline V gene has CDR1 SGHDT and CDR2 YYEEEE. V shed 0 bases, J shed 4 bases, and the junction held 7 bases outside the gene matches. This CDR3 is 16 amino acids long.

V gene TRBV7-9 combines with J gene TRBJ2-3, with 7 bases fitting TRBD1. This CDR3 spans 16 amino acids. Germline values: CDR1 SEHNR, CDR2 FQNEAQ (reference sequence). V gave up 1 base and J gave up 5 bases; unmatched junction bases: 9. The CDR3 loop is CASSLVQRGQRDTQYF. The CDR3 nucleotides are TGTGCCAGCAGCTTAGTTCAGAGGGGGCAACGAGATACGCAGTATTTT.

This clone was recorded once. The chain has TRBV13 and TRBJ2-1, with 9 bases matching TRBD2. This CDR3 spans 14 amino acids. Trimming removed 0 bases from V and 15 bases from J; junction bases left unmatched: 9. Germline lookup yields CDR1 PRHDT and CDR2 FYEKMQ (reference sequence). In DNA form, the CDR3 reads TGTGCCAGCAGCTTAGGTCTAGCGGGACCCCAGCGGTTCTTC. It codes for CASSLGLAGPQRFF.

The chain recombines TRBV19 with TRBJ1-3, with D uncertain. CDR1 and CDR2 (germline): LNHDA, SQIVND (reference sequence). Trimming stripped 10 bases from V and 3 bases from J, with 13 bases between. The CDR3 consists of 13 residues. CDR3 loop: CAIDHPDGNTIYF. The CDR3 bases are TGTGCCATCGATCACCCAGATGGAAACACCATATATTTT.

The rearrangement joins TRBV27 to TRBJ2-1; 8 bases fit TRBD2. The V segment lost 0 bases and the J segment 7 bases; nucleotides outside the gene matches: 5. Per the germline V gene, CDR1 is MNHEY and CDR2 is SMNVEV (reference sequence). The CDR3 contains 15 residues. CDR3 protein: CASSLSVGGANEQFF. CDR3 DNA sequence: TGTGCCAGCAGTTTATCCGTCGGGGGGGCGAATGAGCAGTTCTTC.

The V and J genes are TRBV4-3 and TRBJ2-1; TRBD1 agrees at 8 bases. The junction had 4 bases not matched to a gene; V was cut back by 0 bases and J by 9 bases. The CDR3 covers 14 residues. Germline V gene data show CDR1 as LGHNA and CDR2 as YSLEER. The CDR3 DNA reads as TGCGCCAGCAGCCAAGATAACAGGGGGATTGAGCAGTTCTTC. Encoded protein: CASSQDNRGIEQFF.

This chain links TRBV28 with TRBJ2-1, with 8 bases that match TRBD2. The germline V gene encodes CDR1 MDHEN and CDR2 SYDVKM. V lost 5 bases and J lost 6; bases outside the gene matches: 6. The CDR3 extends over 14 amino acids. The CDR3 loop reads CASSELAAPNEQFF. CDR3 sequence (DNA): TGTGCCAGCAGTGAACTAGCGGCCCCCAATGAGCAGTTCTTC.

The chain recombines TRBV7-8 with TRBJ2-2; 10 bases are a match to TRBD2. V dropped 3 bases and J dropped 6; count of bases not matched to a gene: 4. Germline V gene data show CDR1 as SGHVS and CDR2 as FQNEAQ. The CDR3 is 15 amino acids. Here the CDR3 reads CASSFSGGLSGELFF. The CDR3 nucleotides are TGTGCCAGCAGCTTTAGCGGGGGGTTGTCCGGGGAGCTGTTTTTT.

The V and J genes are TRBV29-1 and TRBJ1-1; 10 nucleotides agree with TRBD1. V lost 4 bases, J lost 6 bases, and 5 bases stayed unmatched. CDR1 and CDR2 (germline): SQVTM, ANQGSEA. This CDR3 has 13 residues. CDR3 loop: CSVVRDRGSEAFF. The CDR3 bases are TGCAGCGTTGTACGGGACAGGGGTTCTGAAGCTTTCTTT.

The chain carries TRBV30 and TRBJ2-7, with a weak D call TRBD2 (5 bases). The germline V and J ends were trimmed by 0 bases and 2 bases, with 11 bases remaining between them. Germline V CDR1 and CDR2: GTSNPN, SVGIG (reference sequence). There are 14 residues in the CDR3. The CDR3 nucleotides read TGTGCCTGGAGTGTAAGCAGCGGAGCCTACGAGCAGTACTTC. Its protein product is CAWSVSSGAYEQYF.

J is TRBJ2-3 and V is TRBV11-3, with TRBD2 matching 9 bases. Looked up from germline, CDR1 is SGHNT and CDR2 is YENEEA. The CDR3 length is 17 residues. V was pared by 8 bases and J by 0 bases, with 12 bases of the junction left unmatched. CDR3 protein: CASSSGRMGTSTDTQYF. Here the CDR3 DNA reads TGTGCCAGCTCGAGCGGGAGGATGGGGACTAGCACAGATACGCAGTATTTT.

In its sample, this clone was seen a few times. The genes are TRBV28 and TRBJ2-7; TRBD2 matches at 13 bases. The CDR3 runs to 15 residues. CDR1 MDHEN and CDR2 SYDVKM come from the germline V gene. V dropped 4 bases and J dropped 6; count of bases not matched to a gene: 6. CDR3 sequence: CASSSGGLAGVEQYF. The CDR3 DNA reads TGTGCCAGCAGTTCAGGTGGACTAGCGGGAGTCGAGCAGTACTTC.